This T cell receptor (beta chain) was identified in a study of cytomegalovirus exposure and HLA in healthy donors. The CDR3 runs to 15 residues. CDR1 and CDR2 from the germline V gene are MGHRA and YSYEKL. Whole-study results and caveats: Researchers reported that three CMV-associated chains were confirmed in vitro as CMV antigen-specific. V- and J-gene trimming of TCR beta was linked (in a later analysis) to a missense DCLRE1C variant.

This PCR relied on a set of 60 Vbeta primers and 13 Jbeta primers. The repertoire was sequenced with immunoSEQ multiplex PCR; TCRdb's copy has only in-frame clones and lacks some. This sample has about 260,000 clones, with roughly 86% found just once. Note on this clone: Its cognate antigen is unknown. One end of the junction varies from germline; a read error may be responsible.

The sequenced sample consisted of PBMCs. The source of this sequence is a woman between 35 and 50 years old in good health and CMV-seropositive. The rearrangement uses TRBV4-1 and TRBJ2-6, with D possibly being TRBD1 (5 bases). The CDR3 coding sequence is TGCGCCAGCAGCCAAGATTTCCCTGGGGCCAACGGCCTGACTTTC. Translated, it gives CASSQDFPGANGLTF.